Listed here is a single T cell receptor (beta chain). The antigen is undetermined. The sample comes from a study of cytomegalovirus exposure and HLA in healthy donors. It was with 60 Vbeta and 13 Jbeta primers that the PCR ran. Profiling relied on immunoSEQ multiplex PCR, and the TCRdb table lists in-frame clones only, not all of them. The sample carries about 160,000 clones, 84% recorded once. When sampled, the donors appeared nominally healthy, though they likely had unrecorded immune exposures. Findings and caveats of the study: Later genetic work tied a missense DCLRE1C variant to beta-chain V and J trimming.

Germline V lookup: CDR1 LGHNA, CDR2 YNFKEQ. Trimming took 1 base from V and 3 from J, leaving 16 bases between them. This CDR3 is 17 amino acids long. The clonotype comes from a boy aged 2 to 10 in good health and CMV-seronegative. This chain links TRBV4-2 with TRBJ1-5; TRBD1 might be the D (6 bases). Sequencing input: PBMCs. CDR3 in DNA: TGTGCCAGCAGCCAAGCCCTAAAGGACAGAGACAATCAGCCCCAGCATTTT. It yields the protein CASSQALKDRDNQPQHF.